This TCR beta chain was profiled in a study of regulatory T cells. General observations from the study: In CD3G-deficient patients, conventional CD4+ T cells were enriched for hydrophobic CDR3 residues at positions 6 and 7. In patients, unique TRB V-J pairs were restricted and V/J usage skewed, especially in Tregs.

V lost 5 bases to trimming and J lost 4 bases; unmatched junction nucleotides: 13. The germline gives CDR1 SEHNR, CDR2 FQNEAQ (reference sequence). This CDR3 is 17 amino acids long. The primer mix had 52 TRBV and 13 TRBJ primers. The data were produced by immunoSEQ multiplex PCR, yet TCRdb's version contains in-frame clones alone and is incomplete. The data show over 20,000 clones, approximately 91% seen once. This clone was seen a single time. Its antigen is unidentified. Autoimmunity was present in every CD3G-deficient patient, worse in two. Patients, 2 to 39 years old, had expanded memory T-cell proportions. Sorting split CD4+ cells into CD25-high CD127-low Tregs and CD25-low CD127-high conventional T cells.

This chain links TRBV7-9 with TRBJ2-3, with 9 bases matching TRBD2. The receptor was derived from a child younger than 18 with CD3G deficiency. What was sequenced was conventional CD4+ T cells sorted from blood. The CDR3 spells CASSRLTGTSLSDTQYF. The CDR3 DNA reads as TGTGCCAGCAGCCGACTTACCGGGACTAGCCTGTCAGATACGCAGTATTTT.